This T cell receptor (beta chain) was retrieved from a study of T cells after yellow fever vaccination. Points from the study as a whole: CD4 and CD8 compartments shared a small share of clonotypes.

CDR3 size: 15 residues. With 4 bases clipped from V and 4 bases from J, the junction kept 5 bases outside the gene matches. Germline CDR1 is DFQATT and CDR2 is SNEGSKA (reference sequence). This clonotype has at least ten counts. No antigen is known for it. TCRdb re-called the 5' RACE reads through MiXCR, storing one row per CDR3 protein. The repertoire includes approximately 140,000 distinct CDR3 sequences, 6.5% to 8.5% of them detected once, and approximately 0.67% sits in the top ten. The rearrangement joins TRBV20-1 to TRBJ2-6; TRBD1 matches at 9 bases. This specimen consisted of CD4+ T cells sorted from PBMCs, obtained 5 days after the yellow fever booster vaccination. The TCR sequence derives from a man aged 30 to 45 who received the YFV17D yellow fever vaccine. CDR3 DNA sequence: TGCAGTGCTACGGACAGGGGAGTCGGGGCCAACGTCCTGACTTTC. This gives the protein CSATDRGVGANVLTF.